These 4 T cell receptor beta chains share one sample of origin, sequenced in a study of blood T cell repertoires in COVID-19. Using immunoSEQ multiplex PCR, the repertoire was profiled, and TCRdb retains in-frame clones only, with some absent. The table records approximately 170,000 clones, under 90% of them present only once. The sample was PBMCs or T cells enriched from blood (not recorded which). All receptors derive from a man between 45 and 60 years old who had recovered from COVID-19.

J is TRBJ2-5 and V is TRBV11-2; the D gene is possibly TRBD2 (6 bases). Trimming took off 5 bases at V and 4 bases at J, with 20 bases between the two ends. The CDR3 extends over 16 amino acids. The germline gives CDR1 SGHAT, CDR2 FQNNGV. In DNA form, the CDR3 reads TGTGCCAGCAGCCTCCGCCTCCAAGGGGAGGTAGAGACCCAGTACTTC. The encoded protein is CASSLRLQGEVETQYF.

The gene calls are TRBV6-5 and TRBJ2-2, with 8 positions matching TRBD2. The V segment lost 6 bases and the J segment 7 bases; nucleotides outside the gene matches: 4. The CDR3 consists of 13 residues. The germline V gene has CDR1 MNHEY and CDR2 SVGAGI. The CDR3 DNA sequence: TGTGCCAGCAGCGGACTAGCAGGCGGGGAGCTGTTTTTT. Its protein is CASSGLAGGELFF.

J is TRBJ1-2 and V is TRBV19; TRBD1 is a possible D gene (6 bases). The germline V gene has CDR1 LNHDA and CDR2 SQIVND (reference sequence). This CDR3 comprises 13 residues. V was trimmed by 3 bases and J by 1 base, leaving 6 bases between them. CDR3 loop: CASSIRGNYGYTF. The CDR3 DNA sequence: TGTGCCAGTAGTATCAGGGGTAACTATGGCTACACCTTC.

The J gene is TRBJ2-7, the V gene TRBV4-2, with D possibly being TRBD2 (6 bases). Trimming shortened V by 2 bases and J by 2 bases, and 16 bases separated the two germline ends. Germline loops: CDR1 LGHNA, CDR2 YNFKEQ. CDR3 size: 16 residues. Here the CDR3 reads CASSQSGGAGPYEQYF. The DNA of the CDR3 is TGTGCCAGCAGCCAAAGTGGAGGGGCAGGACCCTACGAGCAGTACTTC.